The 29 T cell receptor beta chains given below trace back to one sample, sequenced in a study of blood T cell repertoires in COVID-19. Profiling relied on immunoSEQ multiplex PCR, and the TCRdb table lists in-frame clones only, not all of them. The profile shows more than 55,000 clones, about 70% of them singletons. What was sequenced was peripheral blood. These receptors came from a woman in her 70s with acute or convalescent COVID-19.

The rearrangement joins TRBV12-5 to TRBJ1-1; 10 positions match TRBD1. Germline lookup yields CDR1 LGHNT and CDR2 FRNRAP. The CDR3 runs to 14 residues. Losses at the gene ends were 1 base for V and 6 bases for J; bases not matched to a gene: 2. The CDR3 protein is CASGLGQGAAEAFF. In nucleotides, the CDR3 is TGTGCTAGTGGTTTGGGACAGGGGGCCGCTGAAGCTTTCTTT.

This clone was detected only a few times. V usage is TRBV7-8 and J usage is TRBJ2-1; D is possibly TRBD1 (6 bases). The CDR3 sequence is 16 residues long. With 6 bases removed from V and 3 bases from J, the gap between germline ends came to 18 bases. Per the germline V gene, CDR1 is SGHVS and CDR2 is FQNEAQ. In nucleotides, the CDR3 is TGTGCCAGCAGGGGACACGGAGACTACCGCTACAATGAGCAGTTCTTC. Translating gives CASRGHGDYRYNEQFF.

The chain couples TRBV3-1 (or the pseudogene TRBV3-2) to TRBJ2-3; D is perhaps TRBD1 (5 bases). V was shortened by 6 bases and J by 7 bases, with 11 bases between the two germline ends. This CDR3 is built from 12 residues. The germline V gene encodes CDR1 LGHDT and CDR2 YNNKEL (reference sequence). The CDR3 loop reads CASSFRVNTQYF. The DNA of the CDR3 is TGTGCCAGCAGTTTCAGGGTAAATACGCAGTATTTT.

This clone is a singleton in its sample. This chain uses TRBV18 with TRBJ2-3, with 9 bases aligning to TRBD2. V lost 6 bases and J lost 6; bases outside the gene matches: 13. The CDR3 length is 16 residues. Germline V CDR1 and CDR2: KGHSH, LQKENI. The CDR3 region is CASSPQGRGGMDTQYF. The CDR3 nucleotides are TGTGCCAGCTCGCCCCAGGGGCGGGGGGGAATGGATACGCAGTATTTT.

This clone appeared a few times. The chain employs TRBV11-3 and TRBJ1-1, with TRBD1 matching 7 bases. V lost 6 bases, J lost 3 bases, and 7 bases stayed unmatched. CDR1 SGHNT and CDR2 YENEEA come from the germline V gene. The CDR3 is made up of 14 amino acids. CDR3 protein: CASSYDRDDTEAFF. CDR3 nucleotides: TGTGCCAGCAGTTATGACAGGGATGACACTGAAGCTTTCTTT. Drawing the rest from reference TRBV11-3 and TRBJ1-1, the complete variable domain is EAGVVQSPRYKIIEKKQPVAFWCNPISGHNTLYWYLQNLGQGPELLIRYENEEAVDDSQLPKDRFSAERLKGVDSTLKIQPAELGDSAVYLCASSYDRDDTEAFFGQGTRLTVV.

This clone came up once. This chain connects TRBV5-5 to TRBJ1-1; D call uncertain. The V end lost 1 base, the J end lost 0 bases, and 4 bases lay between the germline ends. The germline gives CDR1 SGHKS, CDR2 YYEKEE (reference sequence). This CDR3 contains 13 residues. The CDR3 reads CASSLPLNTEAFF. Written as DNA, the CDR3 is TGTGCCAGCAGCTTGCCATTGAACACTGAAGCTTTCTTT.

This sequence joins TRBV6-5 and TRBJ2-1; the D gene is possibly TRBD1 (5 bases). The CDR3 sequence is 15 residues long. The germline V gene has CDR1 MNHEY and CDR2 SVGAGI. V lost 2 bases and J lost 5, with 13 bases in between. CDR3 region: CASSYRGRYNNEQFF. The CDR3 nucleotides read TGTGCCAGCAGTTACAGGGGCCGATACAACAATGAGCAGTTCTTC.

The chain uses TRBV5-6 and TRBJ2-3; the match to TRBD2 covers 13 bases. J was trimmed by 4 bases and V by 4 bases; bases with no gene match: 9. Germline assignment: CDR1 SGHDT and CDR2 YYEEEE. The CDR3 is 17 residues long. The CDR3 loop reads CASSPSWTSGGPDTQYF. The CDR3 nucleotides are TGTGCCAGCAGCCCGTCGTGGACTAGCGGGGGCCCAGATACGCAGTATTTT.

V is TRBV9 and J is TRBJ1-1; D unclear. This CDR3 region has 14 residues. Germline-derived CDR1 and CDR2 are SGDLS and YYNGEE. Trimming cost V 2 bases and J 0 bases, with 8 bases left between them. The DNA of the CDR3 is TGTGCCAGCAGCGTCCAGGTGTTGAACACTGAAGCTTTCTTT. Its protein product is CASSVQVLNTEAFF.

This rearrangement joins TRBV27 to TRBJ1-6; 10 bases line up with TRBD1. CDR1 and CDR2 from the germline V gene are MNHEY and SMNVEV (reference sequence). Losses at the gene ends were 2 bases for V and 9 bases for J; bases not matched to a gene: 7. The CDR3 sequence is 16 residues long. The CDR3 is CASSLILTGGLSPLHF. The CDR3 coding sequence is TGTGCCAGCAGTTTAATATTGACAGGGGGCCTTTCACCCCTCCACTTT.

The chain couples TRBV13 to TRBJ2-1, with 9 bases matching TRBD1. This CDR3 spans 16 amino acids. The V gene end was trimmed by 1 base and the J gene end by 6 bases; junction bases not matched to a gene: 7. Germline CDR1 PRHDT, CDR2 FYEKMQ (reference sequence). The CDR3 nucleotides read TGTGCCAGCAGCTTAGTCCGGGACAGGGTCCGCAATGAGCAGTTCTTC. It is translated as CASSLVRDRVRNEQFF.

The rearrangement uses TRBV3-1 (or the pseudogene TRBV3-2) and TRBJ2-5, with 8 bases that match TRBD2. Trimming took 4 bases from V and 9 from J; bases not matched to a gene: 10. Germline V gives CDR1 LGHDT, CDR2 YNNKEL (reference sequence). The CDR3 covers 14 residues. CDR3 coding DNA: TGTGCCAGCAGCCCCGGGGGGGATGGGGGGGCCCAGTACTTC. Its protein product is CASSPGGDGGAQYF.

The chain combines TRBV2 with TRBJ1-5; 8 bases map to TRBD1. This CDR3 region has 14 residues. Germline values: CDR1 SNHLY, CDR2 FYNNEI. The V gene end was trimmed by 9 bases and the J gene end by 7 bases; junction bases not matched to a gene: 11. Here the CDR3 reads CASSDRGVWQPQHF. CDR3 sequence (DNA): TGTGCCAGTTCTGACAGGGGTGTCTGGCAGCCCCAGCATTTT.

This clone was seen a handful of times. The V call is TRBV5-1, the J call TRBJ1-2; 12 positions match TRBD1. V shed 1 base, J shed 6 bases, and the junction held 7 bases outside the gene matches. The CDR3 runs to 16 residues. Germline-derived CDR1 and CDR2 are SGHRS and YFSETQ. The CDR3: CASSLTVGTGGNGYTF. The DNA of the CDR3 is TGCGCCAGCAGCTTGACCGTCGGGACAGGGGGCAATGGCTACACCTTC.

V gene TRBV6-5 combines with J gene TRBJ2-1; 8 bases map to TRBD1. The CDR3 is made up of 13 amino acids. From germline, CDR1 is MNHEY and CDR2 SVGAGI. V was clipped by 8 bases and J by 3 bases; unmatched bases: 3. CDR3 protein: CASDGTGYNEQFF. Here the CDR3 DNA reads TGTGCCAGCGACGGGACAGGCTACAATGAGCAGTTCTTC.

The chain joins TRBV15 to TRBJ2-3, with no clear D. V lost 2 bases and J 0 bases, leaving 3 bases between the germline ends. Germline lookup yields CDR1 LNHNV and CDR2 YYDKDF (reference sequence). This CDR3 is built from 13 residues. The CDR3 coding sequence is TGTGCCACCAGCAGAACTAGCACAGATACGCAGTATTTT. It yields the protein CATSRTSTDTQYF.

The gene calls are TRBV29-1 and TRBJ2-1, with D perhaps matching TRBD2 (6 bases). This CDR3 is built from 13 residues. V lost 5 bases, J lost 0 bases, and 8 bases lay in between. Germline CDR1 SQVTM, CDR2 ANQGSEA. The CDR3 sequence is CSVYGGSYNEQFF. The CDR3 DNA reads as TGCAGCGTTTACGGGGGCTCCTACAATGAGCAGTTCTTC.

This chain connects TRBV6-6 to TRBJ1-4, with unresolved D. Trimming stripped 7 bases from V and 8 bases from J, with 5 bases between. Germline V gene data show CDR1 as MNHNY and CDR2 as SVGAGI (reference sequence). The CDR3 length is 10 residues. In DNA form, the CDR3 reads TGTGCCAGCAAGAGCGAAAAACTGTTTTTT. This codes for CASKSEKLFF.

V is TRBV2 and J is TRBJ2-3; D may be TRBD2 (5 bases). The germline V gene has CDR1 SNHLY and CDR2 FYNNEI. The CDR3 runs to 14 residues. V was pared by 5 bases and J by 6 bases, with 15 bases between. The CDR3 sequence: CASSLDRGEDTQYF. The CDR3 coding sequence is TGTGCCAGCAGTCTCGACCGGGGAGAGGATACGCAGTATTTT.

The chain has TRBV5-5 and TRBJ1-1, with D possibly TRBD1 on 6 matching bases. Trimming took 1 base from V and 1 from J, leaving 8 bases between them. This CDR3 region has 14 residues. Germline CDR1 SGHKS, CDR2 YYEKEE (reference sequence). CDR3 in amino acids: CASSLTTGNTEAFF. In DNA, the CDR3 is TGTGCCAGCAGCTTGACGACAGGGAACACTGAAGCTTTCTTT.

The CDR3 nucleotides are TGTGCCAGCAGTTTCAGGGGGCAAACCGGGGAGCTGTTTTTT. Its translation: CASSFRGQTGELFF. The chain recombines TRBV5-6 with TRBJ2-2, with TRBD1 matching 8 bases. Looked up from germline, CDR1 is SGHDT and CDR2 is YYEEEE. V shed 5 bases and J 5 bases; nucleotides not matched to a gene: 5. The CDR3 totals 14 residues.

The V gene is TRBV24-1, the J gene TRBJ1-1; D unresolved. V lost 4 bases and J 0 bases, leaving 11 bases between the germline ends. This CDR3 is built from 15 residues. In germline, CDR1 is KGHDR, CDR2 SFDVKD. The CDR3 spells CATSESGRLNTEAFF. CDR3 sequence (DNA): TGTGCCACCAGTGAAAGCGGTCGTCTGAACACTGAAGCTTTCTTT.

This clone was counted a single time. CDR3 bases: TGTGCCAGCAGCCCCGGGTCTAGCGCGGCAGATACGCAGTATTTT. It codes for CASSPGSSAADTQYF. The chain links TRBV11-3 to TRBJ2-3; a weak D match, TRBD2 (6 bases). There are 15 residues in the CDR3. Trimming took off 5 bases at V and 4 bases at J, with 16 bases between the two ends. Looked up from germline, CDR1 is SGHNT and CDR2 is YENEEA.

This chain links TRBV30 with TRBJ1-1; D is uncertain. This CDR3 is 13 amino acids long. V was shortened by 0 bases and J by 6 bases, with 11 bases between the two germline ends. CDR1 and CDR2 from the germline V gene are GTSNPN and SVGIG (reference sequence). The CDR3 spells CAWSVVLGAEAFF. The DNA for the CDR3 is TGTGCCTGGAGTGTTGTATTGGGAGCTGAAGCTTTCTTT.

This clone was recorded once. The rearrangement uses TRBV5-1 and TRBJ1-2, with TRBD1 matching over 10 bases. The germline gives CDR1 SGHRS, CDR2 YFSETQ. The CDR3 has 14 amino acids. Trimming took 4 bases from V and 7 from J; bases not matched to a gene: 7. DNA of the CDR3: TGCGCCAGCAGCCTTCGACAGGGGGCGGGTGGCTACACCTTC. Protein: CASSLRQGAGGYTF.

V gene TRBV5-1 combines with J gene TRBJ1-2; D is possibly TRBD1 (6 bases). Trimming cost V 1 base and J 7 bases, with 14 bases left between them. The CDR3 sequence is 14 residues long. Germline values: CDR1 SGHRS, CDR2 YFSETQ. CDR3 region: CASSLIGTSRGYTF. As DNA, the CDR3 is TGCGCCAGCAGCTTGATAGGGACATCCCGTGGCTACACCTTC. Complete variable domain (other parts from reference TRBV5-1 and TRBJ1-2): KAGVTQTPRYLIKTRGQQVTLSCSPISGHRSVSWYQQTPGQGLQFLFEYFSETQRNKGNFPGRFSGRQFSNSRSEMNVSTLELGDSALYLCASSLIGTSRGYTFGSGTRLTVV.

The chain is built from TRBV2 and TRBJ2-3; 8 bases match TRBD1. V trimming: 5 bases; J trimming: 3 bases; junction bases outside the gene matches: 1. The CDR3 consists of 13 residues. The germline V gene has CDR1 SNHLY and CDR2 FYNNEI. The chain's CDR3 is CASSRTGTDTQYF. Here the CDR3 DNA reads TGTGCCAGCAGTAGGACAGGGACAGATACGCAGTATTTT.

The genes are TRBV5-6 and TRBJ2-1, with TRBD2 as a possible D gene (6 bases). Germline V lookup: CDR1 SGHDT, CDR2 YYEEEE. The V end lost 4 bases, the J end lost 3 bases, and 20 bases lay between the germline ends. The CDR3 is made up of 17 amino acids. CDR3 nucleotides: TGTGCCAGCAGCCAACTGGTCGACCTGGAGGGCTACAATGAGCAGTTCTTC. Translated, it gives CASSQLVDLEGYNEQFF.

CDR3: CASRWTGSGNTIYF. CDR3 nucleotide sequence: TGTGCCAGCAGATGGACAGGTTCTGGAAACACCATATATTTT. The V gene is TRBV5-8, the J gene TRBJ1-3, with 7 bases matching TRBD1. The V gene's germline CDR1 is SGHTS and CDR2 YDEGEE. J gave up 1 base and V 5 bases, and 3 bases lay outside the gene matches. This CDR3 is 14 amino acids long. Full variable domain (rest looked up from reference TRBV5-8 and TRBJ1-3): EAGVTQSPTHLIKTRGQQATLRCSPISGHTSVYWYQQALGLGLQFLLWYDEGEERNRGNFPPRFSGRQFPNYSSELNVNALELEDSALYLCASRWTGSGNTIYFGEGSWLTVV.